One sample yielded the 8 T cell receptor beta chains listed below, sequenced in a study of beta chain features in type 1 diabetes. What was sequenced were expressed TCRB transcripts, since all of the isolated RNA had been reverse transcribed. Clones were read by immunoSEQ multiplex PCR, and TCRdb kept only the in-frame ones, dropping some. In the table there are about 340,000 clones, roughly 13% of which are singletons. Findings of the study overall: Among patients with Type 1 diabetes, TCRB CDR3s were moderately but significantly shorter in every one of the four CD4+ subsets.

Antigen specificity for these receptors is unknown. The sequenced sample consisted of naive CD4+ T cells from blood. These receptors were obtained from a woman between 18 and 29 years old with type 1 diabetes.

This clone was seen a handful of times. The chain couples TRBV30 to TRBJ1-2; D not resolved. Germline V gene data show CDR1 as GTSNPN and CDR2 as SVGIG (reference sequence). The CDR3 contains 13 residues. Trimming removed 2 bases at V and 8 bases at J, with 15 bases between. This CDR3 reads CAWSYVPRRGYTF. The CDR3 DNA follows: TGTGCCTGGAGTTATGTCCCGAGGCGGGGCTACACCTTC.

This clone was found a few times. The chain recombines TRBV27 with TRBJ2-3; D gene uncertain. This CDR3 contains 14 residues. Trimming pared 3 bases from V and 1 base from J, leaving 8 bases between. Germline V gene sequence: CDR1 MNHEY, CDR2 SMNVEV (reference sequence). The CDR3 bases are TGTGCCAGCAGTTTGGAGTACCGCACAGATACGCAGTATTTT. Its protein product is CASSLEYRTDTQYF.

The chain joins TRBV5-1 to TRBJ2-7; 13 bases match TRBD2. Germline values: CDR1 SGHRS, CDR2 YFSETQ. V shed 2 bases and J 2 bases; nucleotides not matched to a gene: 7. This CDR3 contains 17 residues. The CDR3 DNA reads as TGCGCCAGCAGCTTATCCGGGACTAGCGGGACCGCCTACGAGCAGTACTTC. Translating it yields CASSLSGTSGTAYEQYF.

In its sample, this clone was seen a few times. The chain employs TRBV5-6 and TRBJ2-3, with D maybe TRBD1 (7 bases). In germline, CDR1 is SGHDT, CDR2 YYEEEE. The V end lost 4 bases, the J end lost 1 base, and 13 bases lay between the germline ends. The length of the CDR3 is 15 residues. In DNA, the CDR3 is TGTGCCAGCAGCCTCCCCAGGGGGGGCACAGATACGCAGTATTTT. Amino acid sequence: CASSLPRGGTDTQYF.

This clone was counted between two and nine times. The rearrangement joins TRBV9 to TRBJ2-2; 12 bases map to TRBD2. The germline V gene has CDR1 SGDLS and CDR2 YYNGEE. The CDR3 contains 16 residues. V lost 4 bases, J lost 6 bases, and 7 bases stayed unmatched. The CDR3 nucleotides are TGTGCCAGCAGCATTACTAGCGGGAGGCGGGCCGGGGAGCTGTTTTTT. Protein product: CASSITSGRRAGELFF. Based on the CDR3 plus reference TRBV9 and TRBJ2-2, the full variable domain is DSGVTQTPKHLITATGQRVTLRCSPRSGDLSVYWYQQSLDQGLQFLIQYYNGEERAKGNILERFSAQQFPDLHSELNLSSLELGDSALYFCASSITSGRRAGELFFGEGSRLTVL.

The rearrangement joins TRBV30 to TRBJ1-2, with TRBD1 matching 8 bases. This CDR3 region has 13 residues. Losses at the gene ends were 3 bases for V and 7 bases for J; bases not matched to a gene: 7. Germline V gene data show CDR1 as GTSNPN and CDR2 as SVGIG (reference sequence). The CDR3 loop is CAWSPTGEGGYTF. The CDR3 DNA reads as TGTGCCTGGAGCCCGACAGGGGAGGGTGGCTACACCTTC.

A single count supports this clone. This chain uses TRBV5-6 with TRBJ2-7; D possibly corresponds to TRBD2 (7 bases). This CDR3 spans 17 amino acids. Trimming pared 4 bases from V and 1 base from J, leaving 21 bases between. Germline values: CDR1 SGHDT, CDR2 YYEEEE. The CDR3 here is CASSKTVGASGSYEQYF. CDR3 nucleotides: TGTGCCAGCAGCAAAACGGTGGGGGCTAGCGGTTCCTACGAGCAGTACTTC.

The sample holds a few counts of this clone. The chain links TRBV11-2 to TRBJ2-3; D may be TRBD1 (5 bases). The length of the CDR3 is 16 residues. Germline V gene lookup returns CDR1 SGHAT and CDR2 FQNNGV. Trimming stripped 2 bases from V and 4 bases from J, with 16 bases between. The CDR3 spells CASSLRGQGVPDTQYF. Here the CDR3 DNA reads TGTGCCAGCAGCTTAAGGGGCCAAGGGGTCCCAGATACGCAGTATTTT. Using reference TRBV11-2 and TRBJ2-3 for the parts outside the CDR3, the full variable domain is EAGVAQSPRYKIIEKRQSVAFWCNPISGHATLYWYQQILGQGPKLLIQFQNNGVVDDSQLPKDRFSAERLKGVDSTLKIQPAKLEDSAVYLCASSLRGQGVPDTQYFGPGTRLTVL.